This TCR beta chain was recovered during a study of T-cell memory formation after mild COVID-19. Study as a whole: Largely donor-specific sequence clusters came from two donors.

Comments on this clonotype: The antigen is not known.

Notes on the study in general: Some clones that responded were present in memory (sampled pre-infection), which suggests cross-reactive memory joined. Day 37-peaking second-wave clones had unconfirmed SARS-CoV-2 specificity.

Constant-segment primers served in 5'RACE that generated TCR alpha and TCR beta cDNA libraries bearing sample barcodes and UMIs. TCRdb called the 5' RACE reads again in MiXCR, with one record for every CDR3 protein. The sample has just over 350,000 distinct CDR3 sequences; approximately 14% are singletons. This CDR3 comprises 14 residues. The germline V gene has CDR1 MNHEY and CDR2 SVGAGI. Trimming removed 6 bases from V and 1 base from J, with 12 bases in between. This TCR was recovered from a man aged 18-30 years who had mild COVID-19 (a few samples of this study predate the infection). Cell type and time point are not known. The sequenced material came from PBMCs or a T cell subset sorted from them (not recorded which). The chain recombines TRBV6-5 with TRBJ1-1, with TRBD1 as a possible D gene (6 bases). The CDR3 here is CASSSPDRNTEAFF. CDR3 coding DNA: TGTGCCAGCAGCTCTCCGGACAGGAACACTGAAGCTTTCTTT.